This TCR beta chain is from a study of PD-1 blockade in classical Hodgkin lymphoma. Time point defined: newly diagnosed, previously untreated cHL patient sample. Magnetic negative selection served to purify CD4+ T cells out of PBMCs that had been thawed. The authors compared against newly diagnosed, untreated classical Hodgkin lymphoma PBMCs. Measured with immunoSEQ multiplex PCR; TCRdb has only the in-frame clones, and not every one. Among roughly 30,000 clones, about 89% were seen once, and the ten largest hold over 0.2%. The study's findings and limits: With respect to the repertoire differences, their causes, possibly disease activity or prior therapy, remain undefined.

Points on this clone: Its antigen is as yet unknown.

The clonotype was recovered from a human donor with classical Hodgkin lymphoma. The sequenced sample consisted of CD4+ T cells from blood.

The CDR3 DNA sequence: TGTGCCAGCAGCTTAGCCCCGAGCGTGACAGGCTACACCGGGGAGCTGTTTTTT. Translation: CASSLAPSVTGYTGELFF. The V gene is TRBV7-3, the J gene TRBJ2-2; TRBD1 is a possible D gene (6 bases). CDR3 length: 18 residues. From germline, CDR1 is SGHTA and CDR2 FQGTGA. The V and J ends lost 2 bases and 3 bases respectively, with 19 bases between them.